Below, 26 T cell receptor beta chains from the same sample are listed, as sequenced in a study of blood T cell repertoires in COVID-19. Sequencing used immunoSEQ multiplex PCR; TCRdb keeps in-frame clones, though not all of them. The sample carries approximately 180,000 clones, around nine tenths recorded once. Sequenced: peripheral blood. The source of these receptors is a man aged 45-65 years with acute or convalescent COVID-19.

This clone was observed a few times. CDR3 sequence (DNA): TGTGCCAGCAGCGTATCGGACAGGGGGGAAGCTTTCTTT. It translates to CASSVSDRGEAFF. V is TRBV9 and J is TRBJ1-1, with 10 positions matching TRBD1. Losses at the gene ends were 1 base for V and 8 bases for J; bases not matched to a gene: 2. The CDR3 runs to 13 residues. CDR1 and CDR2 from the germline V gene are SGDLS and YYNGEE. The variable domain in full, with the rest retrieved from reference TRBV9 and TRBJ1-1, is DSGVTQTPKHLITATGQRVTLRCSPRSGDLSVYWYQQSLDQGLQFLIQYYNGEERAKGNILERFSAQQFPDLHSELNLSSLELGDSALYFCASSVSDRGEAFFGQGTRLTVV.

The chain recombines TRBV5-1 with TRBJ2-2; TRBD2 matches at 9 bases. Germline V gene lookup returns CDR1 SGHRS and CDR2 YFSETQ. CDR3 length equals 17 residues. Unmatched junction bases numbered 6, after V lost 1 base and J lost 2 bases. The CDR3 bases are TGCGCCAGCAGCTTGCTTGTAGCGGGGGCTAACACCGGGGAGCTGTTTTTT. Protein: CASSLLVAGANTGELFF.

The CDR3 spells CASTTTGYLGEQYF. For the CDR3, the DNA is TGTGCCAGCACCACAACGGGGTACCTCGGGGAGCAGTACTTC. This chain links TRBV27 with TRBJ2-7, with D maybe TRBD2 (5 bases). V lost 7 bases and J 7 bases, leaving 20 bases between the germline ends. The CDR3 spans 14 residues. Germline CDR1 MNHEY, CDR2 SMNVEV (reference sequence).

This rearrangement joins TRBV5-4 to TRBJ2-7, with unresolved D. Germline assignment: CDR1 SGHNT and CDR2 YYREEE (reference sequence). The CDR3 is 10 amino acids. V lost 10 bases and J lost 3, with 8 bases in between. CDR3 sequence: CARNNYEQYV. CDR3 DNA: TGTGCCCGAAACAACTACGAGCAGTACGTC.

This sequence joins TRBV4-2 and TRBJ1-5; 7 bases line up with TRBD1. CDR1 is LGHNA and CDR2 is YNFKEQ in the germline V gene. V was pared by 4 bases and J by 3 bases, with 6 bases of the junction left unmatched. This CDR3 has 15 amino acids. The CDR3 sequence: CASSRQTGTNQPQHF. The CDR3 DNA sequence: TGTGCCAGCAGCCGCCAGACAGGGACCAATCAGCCCCAGCATTTT.

The chain couples TRBV7-2 to TRBJ1-2; 8 nucleotides line up with TRBD1. In germline, CDR1 is SGHTA, CDR2 FQGNSA. J gave up 6 bases and V 5 bases, and 5 bases lay outside the gene matches. This CDR3 has 13 residues. CDR3 amino acids: CASSPDRGDGYTF. The CDR3 DNA sequence: TGTGCCAGCAGCCCCGACAGGGGCGATGGCTACACCTTC.

The chain links TRBV7-8 to TRBJ2-7; D is unresolved. From germline, CDR1 is SGHVS and CDR2 FQNEAQ. The CDR3 loop spans 12 amino acids. V gave up 5 bases and J gave up 3 bases, with 8 bases separating them. This chain's CDR3 is CASSPQNYEQYF. CDR3 DNA: TGTGCCAGCAGCCCTCAGAACTACGAGCAGTACTTC.

This clone was seen just once. The chain has TRBV7-6 and TRBJ1-3; TRBD1 agrees at 7 bases. After removal of 10 bases from V and 2 bases from J, the junction contained 8 bases not matched to a gene. The CDR3 sequence is 14 residues long. Per the germline V gene, CDR1 is SGHVS and CDR2 is FNYEAQ. CDR3 region: CATFSRGAGNTIYF. As DNA, the CDR3 is TGTGCCACCTTCTCCAGGGGGGCTGGAAACACCATATATTTT.

The chain recombines TRBV18 with TRBJ1-6, with no clear D. V lost 2 bases and J lost 0, with 17 bases in between. Per germline, CDR1 KGHSH and CDR2 LQKENI. The CDR3 runs to 19 residues. CDR3 sequence reads: CASSPVSQMVASYNSPLHF. The CDR3 region has the DNA TGTGCCAGCTCACCAGTAAGTCAGATGGTTGCCTCCTATAATTCACCCCTCCACTTT.

This clone is a singleton in its sample. The gene calls are TRBV2 and TRBJ2-1, with 8 bases fitting TRBD2. Trimming took 1 base from V and 2 from J; bases not matched to a gene: 4. The CDR3 is made up of 16 amino acids. Germline CDR1 reads SNHLY; CDR2 reads FYNNEI. CDR3 nucleotide sequence: TGTGCCAGCAGTGAAGGGGGCGGGAGGACCTACAATGAGCAGTTCTTC. Amino acids: CASSEGGGRTYNEQFF. Complete variable domain (other parts from reference TRBV2 and TRBJ2-1): EPEVTQTPSHQVTQMGQEVILRCVPISNHLYFYWYRQILGQKVEFLVSFYNNEISEKSEIFDDQFSVERPDGSNFTLKIRSTKLEDSAMYFCASSEGGGRTYNEQFFGPGTRLTVL.

The rearrangement joins TRBV12-3 or TRBV12-4 to TRBJ1-3; D gene unclear. Trimming removed 5 bases at V and 0 bases at J, with 5 bases between. CDR3 length: 13 amino acids. The CDR3 region has the DNA TGTGCCAGCAGTCAGGACTCTGGAAACACCATATATTTT. This sequence encodes CASSQDSGNTIYF.

The genes are TRBV5-4 and TRBJ1-4; 9 bases align to TRBD1. The CDR3 totals 17 residues. In germline, CDR1 is SGHNT, CDR2 YYREEE (reference sequence). The ends lost 4 bases at V and 7 bases at J; junction bases unmatched: 14. The CDR3 here is CASSTRTGEGAREKLFF. The DNA for the CDR3 is TGTGCCAGCAGCACAAGGACAGGGGAAGGGGCCCGTGAAAAACTGTTTTTT.

V usage is TRBV9 and J usage is TRBJ2-5, with 8 bases aligning to TRBD1. CDR1 is SGDLS, CDR2 YYNGEE, per germline. The CDR3 spans 16 residues. The V and J ends lost 4 bases and 0 bases, in that order; junction bases with no gene match: 8. The CDR3: CASSPTGQVHQETQYF. CDR3 DNA sequence: TGTGCCAGCAGCCCAACGGGACAGGTCCACCAAGAGACCCAGTACTTC.

This sequence joins TRBV4-3 and TRBJ2-3, with D unresolved. Trimming pared 0 bases from V and 1 base from J, leaving 11 bases between. The CDR3 runs 16 residues. Germline V gives CDR1 LGHNA, CDR2 YSLEER. The CDR3 spells CASSQDPSPGTDTQYF. CDR3 nucleotide sequence: TGCGCCAGCAGCCAAGATCCGTCCCCGGGCACAGATACGCAGTATTTT.

The chain links TRBV27 to TRBJ2-1; 7 bases line up with TRBD1. Germline-derived CDR1 and CDR2 are MNHEY and SMNVEV (reference sequence). The CDR3 runs 14 residues. The J segment lost 7 bases and the V segment lost 6 bases, leaving 9 bases of the junction unmatched. The DNA of the CDR3 is TGTGCCAGCAGCCTTGGACAGGTGAGGAATGAGCAGTTCTTC. Protein: CASSLGQVRNEQFF.

The genes are TRBV5-4 and TRBJ2-4; the match to TRBD2 covers 11 bases. V gave up 3 bases and J gave up 6 bases; unmatched junction bases: 2. Germline values: CDR1 SGHNT, CDR2 YYREEE (reference sequence). CDR3 length equals 14 residues. Here the CDR3 DNA reads TGTGCCAGCAGCTCTACTAGCGGGAGAAACATTCAGTACTTC. Protein sequence: CASSSTSGRNIQYF.

V gene TRBV23-1 combines with J gene TRBJ2-3, with D possibly being TRBD1 (6 bases). TRBV23-1 is an ORF for which the function is uncertain. V was pared by 0 bases and J by 2 bases, with 15 bases between. This CDR3 has 17 amino acids. The CDR3, as DNA: TGCGCCAGCAGTCAATCGTGTAGGGACACACTCACAGATACGCAGTATTTT. Translating gives CASSQSCRDTLTDTQYF.

This chain links TRBV28 with TRBJ2-1; 12 positions agree with TRBD2. The CDR3 sequence is 17 residues long. J gave up 7 bases and V 3 bases, and 10 bases lay outside the gene matches. Germline CDR1 reads MDHEN; CDR2 reads SYDVKM. CDR3 coding DNA: TGTGCCAGCAGTTTGCGACTAGCGGGAGAGGGTCGTAATGAGCAGTTCTTC. Protein: CASSLRLAGEGRNEQFF. The full variable domain, its missing parts supplied by reference TRBV28 and TRBJ2-1, is DVKVTQSSRYLVKRTGEKVFLECVQDMDHENMFWYRQDPGLGLRLIYFSYDVKMKEKGDIPEGYSVSREKKERFSLILESASTNQTSMYLCASSLRLAGEGRNEQFFGPGTRLTVL.

The CDR3 sequence: CASSLGGGGTEAFF. DNA for the CDR3: TGCGCCAGCAGCCTCGGGGGCGGGGGCACTGAAGCTTTCTTT. The chain joins TRBV10-2 to TRBJ1-1; perhaps TRBD1 as D (6 bases). V lost 6 bases to trimming and J lost 4 bases, with 15 bases between them. Germline V gene sequence: CDR1 WSHSY, CDR2 SAAADI. The CDR3 totals 14 residues.

The chain employs TRBV3-1 (or the pseudogene TRBV3-2) and TRBJ2-3, with TRBD1 matching over 8 bases. Germline lookup yields CDR1 LGHDT and CDR2 YNNKEL (reference sequence). This CDR3 contains 17 residues. V lost 5 bases to trimming and J lost 3 bases; unmatched junction nucleotides: 13. CDR3 in amino acids: CASSEATGQGLTDTQYF. CDR3 DNA: TGTGCCAGCAGCGAAGCCACTGGACAGGGTTTGACAGATACGCAGTATTTT.

The CDR3 DNA reads TGTGCCAGCAGCGTAGTCGGTCTAGCGGGGACCGAAGGTCTGTTCTTC. Translation: CASSVVGLAGTEGLFF. This chain joins TRBV9 and TRBJ2-1, with 9 bases identical to TRBD2. The trim removed 0 bases at V and 15 bases at J, leaving 16 bases unmatched. Germline V lookup: CDR1 SGDLS, CDR2 YYNGEE. The CDR3 contains 16 residues.

The rearrangement links TRBV24-1 to TRBJ1-1; D ambiguous. CDR1 KGHDR and CDR2 SFDVKD come from the germline V gene. This CDR3 has 12 residues. Trimming removed 7 bases from V and 4 bases from J, with 9 bases in between. This CDR3 reads CATRGGGTEAFF. The CDR3, as DNA: TGTGCCACCAGGGGTGGAGGCACTGAAGCTTTCTTT.

This clone was observed a single time. Other DNA sequences in the sample encode the same CDR3. The chain recombines TRBV28 with TRBJ2-5; no reliable D call. V dropped 6 bases and J dropped 5 bases, with 4 bases sitting between them. The CDR3 covers 10 residues. The V gene's germline CDR1 is MDHEN and CDR2 SYDVKM. The CDR3 nucleotides are TGTGCCAGCAGGCGGGAGACCCAGTACTTC. Protein product: CASRRETQYF.

The CDR3 region has the DNA TGCAGTGCTAGTGCTAGCGGGGCCTCCGGGGGGCAGTACGTC. Its translation is CSASASGASGGQYV. The chain joins TRBV20-1 to TRBJ2-7; 9 bases agree with TRBD2. There are 14 residues in the CDR3. Germline CDR1 and CDR2: DFQATT and SNEGSKA (reference sequence). V lost 3 bases to trimming and J lost 9 bases; unmatched junction nucleotides: 12.

The chain recombines TRBV7-8 with TRBJ1-2, with D perhaps matching TRBD1 (6 bases). CDR1 is SGHVS and CDR2 is FQNEAQ in the germline V gene. This CDR3 comprises 15 residues. Deletions cut 2 bases from V and 3 bases from J, with 13 bases between. The CDR3 bases are TGTGCCAGCAGCTTAATCACACAGGGATACTATGGCTACACCTTC. Translated: CASSLITQGYYGYTF.

The genes are TRBV10-3 and TRBJ1-1, with 8 bases matching TRBD1. The V and J ends lost 5 bases and 1 base, in that order; junction bases with no gene match: 12. The CDR3 sequence is 17 residues long. Germline V gene lookup returns CDR1 ENHRY and CDR2 SYGVKD. The CDR3 protein is CAISSQGASVSNTEAFF. CDR3 in DNA: TGTGCCATCAGTTCCCAGGGGGCCTCAGTCTCGAACACTGAAGCTTTCTTT.